This TCR beta chain originates from a study of T cell repertoires in cytomegalovirus infection (dated by TCRdb to the late 2010s). With respect to the entire study: Donor HLA type was relevant to the analysis, because carriage of CMV infection together with the matching HLA type was indicated by public TCR beta signatures.

Comments on this clonotype: Its antigen has not been determined. There are no base qualities to consult, and no much larger clone falls within one base.

Overall results and qualifications from the work: The ex vivo response was dominated by HLA-C-restricted CMV-specific TCR beta clonotypes, and the single most frequent clonotype in two of eight donors was supplied by these HLA-C-restricted clonotypes. In both this cohort and an independent roughly 350-donor cohort, the cumulative frequency of public TCR beta family members distinguished carriers of CMV infection plus the relevant HLA type.

Sequencing instrument: Illumina HiSeq 1500. TCRdb itself trimmed the public reads at Q25 with fastp, ran MiXCR and retained productive beta chains. Every CDR3 protein is listed once, alongside the most common genes and DNA of its rows. Within this sample are over 250,000 distinct CDR3 sequences, with about 26% of them counted one time only. The top ten hold approximately 13% of the sample. Spanning cysteine to phenylalanine, the CDR3 consists of 16 amino acids. The read is trimmed to its CDR3 DNA, 48 bases read in frame from base 1. Cut back by 5 bases and 0 bases, the V and J ends lie 13 bases apart. CDR1 and CDR2 (SGHTA, FQGNSA) derive from the germline V gene.

The source of this sequence is a human donor in good health (CMV status not recorded). Some clones in this sample may be carry-over from other donors' samples. The rearranged segments are TRBV7-2 and TRBJ2-2; TRBD2 is a weak D gene call, 6 bases matching. The sequenced sample was PBMCs. The DNA is as follows: TGTGCCAGCAGCCCTTTGGTAGCGGCGAACACCGGGGAGCTGTTTTTT. Its coded protein is CASSPLVAANTGELFF.